This T cell receptor (beta chain) was sequenced during a study of siplizumab effects on memory and regulatory T cells (dated by TCRdb to about 2019). For the study in its entirety: The study looked at the effect of siplizumab, an anti-CD2 antibody, on alloreactive T-cell subsets in allogeneic mixed lymphocyte reactions made from human PBMCs.

Library method: the immunoSEQ multiplex PCR assay. The deep sequencing platform assayed about 10^5 TCR templates per sample. Genomic DNA extracted from sorted T cells was the material used for TCRbeta CDR3 sequencing. Per the authors' processing: The R programming language was used for clonal analysis of the TCRbeta CDR3 data. Alloreactive CD4+ and CD8+ clones were defined by comparing unstimulated samples with post-reaction CFSE-low samples. Regulatory or non-regulatory origin was assigned to alloreactive CD4+ clones by matching of sequences to sorted unstimulated Treg and non-Treg repertoires. The immuneACCESS repertoire file appears here via TCRdb, limited to in-frame rearrangements. These files lack a portion of the clones; in checked studies, under half of the deficit traces to unresolved V genes, and the cause of the others is not known. The DNA gave D and trimming, while V, J and clone size come from that table. For this sample the table gives approximately 100,000 clones, of which approximately 92% were detected only once. Roughly 2.6% of the sample is taken by the ten largest.

There are 16 amino acids in the CDR3, from cysteine to phenylalanine inclusive. Just the 48-base CDR3 DNA is kept, in frame starting at base 1. Compared with germline, V lacks 4 bases and J lacks 2 bases; bases without a gene match: 8. Reading the germline V gene gives CDR1 MGHRA and CDR2 YSYEKL. General conclusions and limits of the study: Whether proliferating Tregs from siplizumab cultures actually had suppressive function was not functionally confirmed. Because sequences below about 10^-5 frequency were poorly captured, only a minor fraction of alloreactive clones could be mapped to unstimulated subsets. Siplizumab significantly reduced the cumulative frequency of alloreactive sequences traceable to unstimulated CD4+ memory T cells. Among mappable alloreactive CD4+ clones, an average Treg-derived fraction of over 60% was observed with siplizumab, compared with 26.9% in control reactions. Roughly 75-95% of proliferating CD4+ or CD8+ clones could not be assigned a naive or memory phenotype. Unstimulated naive T cells appeared to be more diverse than memory T cells, and naive cells seemed to make a substantial contribution to the alloresponse.

Sorted unstimulated T cells, along with proliferating T cells recovered from mixed lymphocyte reactions, underwent TCRbeta CDR3 sequencing. Fresh whole blood from ten to eleven HLA-typed healthy donors served as the source for isolating PBMCs. A word on this clone: The antigen this receptor binds is unknown. Base-call qualities are not available, and no considerably larger clone is one nucleotide away.

The sample was CD4+ T cells sorted from blood. The chain joins TRBV4-1 to TRBJ2-1, with 7 central nucleotides matching TRBD2. The TCR sequence derives from a human donor in good health. Some clones in this sample may be carry-over from other donors' samples. The DNA sequence is given as TGCGCCAGCAGCCCTACCAGTAGCGGGCCCTACAATGAGCAGTTCTTC. Translated, it reads CASSPTSSGPYNEQFF.